These 23 T cell receptor beta chains share one sample of origin, sequenced in a study of radiation and T cells in renal cell carcinoma. Data came from immunoSEQ multiplex PCR; TCRdb stores just in-frame clones and leaves some out. The sample consists of around 170,000 clones, 88% of them appearing once. As to time point: blood 4 weeks post-SBRT, at nephrectomy. As for treatment: 15 Gy SBRT to primary tumor, nephrectomy 4 weeks later. This specimen was blood, taken from a patient whose treatment included radiotherapy and nephrectomy. These receptors all come from a woman between 50 and 59 years old with renal cell carcinoma.

This clone was counted once. This rearrangement joins TRBV19 to TRBJ1-2; a possible D gene is TRBD1 (5 bases). The V gene lost 7 bases and the J gene lost 7 bases, with 25 bases spanning the gap. The CDR3 sequence is 16 residues long. The germline V gene encodes CDR1 LNHDA and CDR2 SQIVND (reference sequence). The CDR3 loop reads CASIFSAGLTDPGYTF. For the CDR3, the DNA is TGTGCCAGTATCTTTAGCGCTGGGCTGACAGATCCTGGCTACACCTTC.

The DNA for the CDR3 is TGCGCCAGCAGCTACACAGGGGGTGGTCAAGAGACCCAGTACTTC. Protein: CASSYTGGGQETQYF. The chain carries TRBV5-1 and TRBJ2-5; 8 bases are shared with TRBD1. In germline, CDR1 is SGHRS, CDR2 YFSETQ. The CDR3 covers 15 residues. Germline trimming cut 3 bases from V and 2 bases from J; bases unmatched to any gene: 6.

The chain recombines TRBV7-9 with TRBJ1-2; tentative D call: TRBD1 (6 bases). The CDR3 extends over 15 amino acids. Trimming took 0 bases from V and 4 from J, leaving 12 bases between them. Germline V gene data show CDR1 as SEHNR and CDR2 as FQNEAQ (reference sequence). The CDR3 coding sequence is TGTGCCAGCAGCTTAGCGCAGGGGCTGGGCTATGGCTACACCTTC. Translation gives CASSLAQGLGYGYTF.

V gene TRBV4-3 combines with J gene TRBJ1-4, with TRBD1 as a possible D gene (5 bases). This CDR3 region has 16 residues. Germline V lookup: CDR1 LGHNA, CDR2 YSLEER. V lost 1 base and J 3 bases, leaving 12 bases between the germline ends. CDR3 loop: CASSQVSSRANEKLFF. The CDR3 bases are TGCGCCAGCAGCCAAGTTTCCAGCAGGGCTAATGAAAAACTGTTTTTT.

This chain links TRBV9 with TRBJ1-2; TRBD1 might be the D (6 bases). CDR1 and CDR2 from the germline V gene are SGDLS and YYNGEE. Trimming took 3 bases from V and 3 from J, leaving 18 bases between them. The CDR3 has 16 residues. The CDR3 nucleotides are TGTGCCAGCAGCGGATTTAACAGGGTTCGACACTATGGCTACACCTTC. Protein sequence: CASSGFNRVRHYGYTF.

V is TRBV7-8 and J is TRBJ2-7; no firm D call. This CDR3 is built from 16 residues. V was cut by 4 bases and J by 1 base, with 17 bases left in between. Per the germline V gene, CDR1 is SGHVS and CDR2 is FQNEAQ. CDR3 amino acids: CASSSRVLGNSYEQYF. The DNA for the CDR3 is TGTGCCAGCAGCTCCCGAGTCCTCGGCAATTCCTACGAGCAGTACTTC.

This clone came up once. The chain is built from TRBV2 and TRBJ1-1, with TRBD1 as a possible D gene (5 bases). CDR3 length: 14 residues. Germline V lookup: CDR1 SNHLY, CDR2 FYNNEI. With 4 bases removed from V and 0 bases from J, the gap between germline ends came to 9 bases. The CDR3 loop is CASSGGSMNTEAFF. In nucleotides, the CDR3 is TGTGCCAGCAGTGGGGGGAGCATGAACACTGAAGCTTTCTTT.

The chain employs TRBV15 and TRBJ1-1, with 9 bases that match TRBD1. With 7 bases clipped from V and 11 bases from J, the junction kept 17 bases outside the gene matches. This CDR3 is built from 15 residues. The germline V gene encodes CDR1 LNHNV and CDR2 YYDKDF (reference sequence). The CDR3 sequence is CATKRRDRELEEAFF. The CDR3 DNA sequence: TGTGCCACCAAACGCAGGGACAGGGAGCTGGAAGAGGCTTTCTTT. Complete variable domain (other parts from reference TRBV15 and TRBJ1-1): DAMVIQNPRYQVTQFGKPVTLSCSQTLNHNVMYWYQQKSSQAPKLLFHYYDKDFNNEADTPDNFQSRRPNTSFCFLDIRSPGLGDTAMYLCATKRRDRELEEAFFGQGTRLTVV.

CDR3 sequence reads: CASSPGQGRGYTF. CDR3 nucleotide sequence: TGTGCCAGCAGTCCCGGACAGGGACGGGGCTACACCTTC. This chain joins TRBV7-2 and TRBJ1-2; the match to TRBD1 covers 8 bases. Germline CDR1 SGHTA, CDR2 FQGNSA. With V trimmed by 6 bases and J by 8 bases, 8 bases remained unmatched. This CDR3 contains 13 residues. Full variable domain (outside the CDR3, taken from reference TRBV7-2 and TRBJ1-2): GAGVSQSPSNKVTEKGKDVELRCDPISGHTALYWYRQSLGQGLEFLIYFQGNSAPDKSGLPSDRFSAERTGGSVSTLTIQRTQQEDSAVYLCASSPGQGRGYTFGSGTRLTVV.

The chain carries TRBV19 and TRBJ1-3; possibly TRBD1 for D (5 bases). This CDR3 is built from 13 residues. Trimming removed 0 bases at V and 7 bases at J, with 7 bases between. The germline CDR1 and CDR2 sequences are LNHDA and SQIVND (reference sequence). CDR3: CASSIDRENTIYF. The CDR3 DNA sequence: TGTGCCAGTAGTATAGACAGGGAGAACACCATATATTTT.

The V call is TRBV5-1, the J call TRBJ2-1, with D possibly matching TRBD2 (7 bases). There are 16 residues in the CDR3. Germline CDR1 is SGHRS and CDR2 is YFSETQ. V was shortened by 0 bases and J by 0 bases, with 10 bases between the two germline ends. In DNA, the CDR3 is TGCGCCAGCAGCTTGGAGGGGGGGACCTCCTACAATGAGCAGTTCTTC. As protein: CASSLEGGTSYNEQFF.

This clone was recorded only once. The V gene is TRBV7-9, the J gene TRBJ2-2, with 9 positions matching TRBD1. CDR1 is SEHNR, CDR2 FQNEAQ, per germline (reference sequence). The CDR3 extends over 15 amino acids. J gave up 5 bases and V 5 bases, and 6 bases lay outside the gene matches. The CDR3 sequence: CASSQRTGVTGELFF. The CDR3 DNA sequence: TGTGCCAGCAGCCAACGGACAGGGGTGACCGGGGAGCTGTTTTTT.

The V gene is TRBV28, the J gene TRBJ1-1; D not resolved. The V and J ends lost 2 bases and 0 bases respectively, with 7 bases between them. The CDR3 contains 14 residues. CDR1 MDHEN and CDR2 SYDVKM come from the germline V gene. Written as DNA, the CDR3 is TGTGCCAGCAGTTTACTTGCGTTGAACACTGAAGCTTTCTTT. Translating it yields CASSLLALNTEAFF. Together with reference TRBV28 and TRBJ1-1, the CDR3 gives the full variable domain: DVKVTQSSRYLVKRTGEKVFLECVQDMDHENMFWYRQDPGLGLRLIYFSYDVKMKEKGDIPEGYSVSREKKERFSLILESASTNQTSMYLCASSLLALNTEAFFGQGTRLTVV.

This clone was counted between two and nine times. V usage is TRBV19 and J usage is TRBJ1-2, with a tentative D call TRBD1 (6 bases). The CDR3 sequence is 15 residues long. The germline V and J ends were trimmed by 7 bases and 9 bases, with 24 bases remaining between them. Germline V gene sequence: CDR1 LNHDA, CDR2 SQIVND (reference sequence). The CDR3 reads CASTNGVDSLPRYTF. Written as DNA, the CDR3 is TGTGCCAGTACTAATGGGGTGGACAGCCTGCCCCGCTACACCTTC.

The chain employs TRBV4-2 and TRBJ1-5; D perhaps matches TRBD1 (5 bases). CDR3 length equals 15 residues. Trimming cost V 0 bases and J 12 bases, with 18 bases left between them. Germline V gene lookup returns CDR1 LGHNA and CDR2 YNFKEQ. This chain's CDR3 is CASSQDWPGIILQHF. The CDR3, as DNA: TGTGCCAGCAGCCAAGATTGGCCAGGGATCATCCTCCAGCATTTT.

The chain is built from TRBV6-5 and TRBJ2-2; the D gene could be TRBD1 or TRBD2 (5 bases each). In germline, CDR1 is MNHEY, CDR2 SVGAGI. Deletions cut 2 bases from V and 5 bases from J, with 9 bases between. This CDR3 is built from 14 residues. The CDR3 region is CASSYGGPTGELFF. CDR3 sequence (DNA): TGTGCCAGCAGTTACGGGGGACCAACCGGGGAGCTGTTTTTT.

V is TRBV19 and J is TRBJ1-6; D gene uncertain. Germline lookup yields CDR1 LNHDA and CDR2 SQIVND (reference sequence). The CDR3 loop spans 16 amino acids. With 0 bases removed from V and 5 bases from J, the gap between germline ends came to 11 bases. DNA for the CDR3: TGTGCCAGTAGTATAGATTTGGAAAGAAATAATTCACCCCTCCACTTT. It encodes CASSIDLERNNSPLHF.

This clone was recorded a few times. The V gene is TRBV6-6, the J gene TRBJ1-1, with D possibly being TRBD1 (5 bases). CDR1 and CDR2 from the germline V gene are MNHNY and SVGAGI (reference sequence). V lost 8 bases, J lost 7 bases, and 14 bases lay in between. The CDR3 is 12 residues long. The chain's CDR3 is CASSTWGYEAFF. In nucleotides, the CDR3 is TGTGCCAGCTCGACGTGGGGGTATGAAGCTTTCTTT.

This rearrangement joins TRBV6-4 to TRBJ2-2; 7 bases align to TRBD1. CDR3 length: 14 amino acids. In germline, CDR1 is MRHNA, CDR2 SNTAGT. V lost 4 bases, J lost 4 bases, and 3 bases stayed unmatched. CDR3 amino acids: CASSVSGGTGELFF. The DNA for the CDR3 is TGTGCCAGCAGTGTGTCAGGGGGCACCGGGGAGCTGTTTTTT.

V gene TRBV11-3 combines with J gene TRBJ1-5, with D unclear. V was trimmed by 5 bases and J by 0 bases, leaving 11 bases between them. Germline V gene lookup returns CDR1 SGHNT and CDR2 YENEEA. The CDR3 runs to 15 residues. CDR3 nucleotide sequence: TGTGCCAGCAGCCAAAGACCATATAGCAATCAGCCCCAGCATTTT. The encoded protein is CASSQRPYSNQPQHF.

V is TRBV18 and J is TRBJ2-7; perhaps TRBD1 as D (6 bases). Germline loops: CDR1 KGHSH, CDR2 LQKENI. The CDR3 spans 13 residues. Deletions cut 6 bases from V and 7 bases from J, with 16 bases between. CDR3 nucleotides: TGTGCCAGCTCCCCTACAGGGTTGGGAGAGCAGTACTTC. Translation gives CASSPTGLGEQYF.

The chain is built from TRBV2 and TRBJ2-5; 11 positions agree with TRBD1. Germline-derived CDR1 and CDR2 are SNHLY and FYNNEI. With V trimmed by 3 bases and J by 4 bases, 7 bases remained unmatched. CDR3 length equals 16 residues. The CDR3 region is CASSDFLDRGRETQYF. Here the CDR3 DNA reads TGTGCCAGCAGTGATTTTCTGGACAGGGGGCGAGAGACCCAGTACTTC.

V is TRBV18 and J is TRBJ2-2, with D possibly matching TRBD1 (6 bases). Germline lookup yields CDR1 KGHSH and CDR2 LQKENI. Trimming left V 4 bases short and J 5 bases short, with 14 bases between. This CDR3 is 15 amino acids long. DNA of the CDR3: TGTGCCAGCTCACTTAGGACAGAAAAGACCGGGGAGCTGTTTTTT. Its translation: CASSLRTEKTGELFF.